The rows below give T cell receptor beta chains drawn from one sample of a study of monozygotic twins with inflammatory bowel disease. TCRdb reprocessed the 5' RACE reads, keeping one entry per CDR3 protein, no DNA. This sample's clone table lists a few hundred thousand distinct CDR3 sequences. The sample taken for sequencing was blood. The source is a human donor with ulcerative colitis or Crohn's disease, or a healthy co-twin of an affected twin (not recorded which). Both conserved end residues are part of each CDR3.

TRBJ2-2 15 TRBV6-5 CASSFRTKNTGELFF
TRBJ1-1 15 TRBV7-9 CASSDQTGLSSEAFF
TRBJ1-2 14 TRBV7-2 CASSSEQGYYGYTF
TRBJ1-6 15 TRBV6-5 CASSYGGVKGSPLHF
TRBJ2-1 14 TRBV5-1 CASSLTQGIDEQFF
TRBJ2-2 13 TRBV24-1 CATGADSTGELFF
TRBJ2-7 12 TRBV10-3 CAISESSHEQYF
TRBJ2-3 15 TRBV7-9 CASSLLSSGADTQYF
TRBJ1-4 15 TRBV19 CASTPWTGENEKLFF
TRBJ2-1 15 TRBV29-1 CSVNGGGGSYNEQFF
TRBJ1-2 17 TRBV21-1 CASSMAPGDKEDMGYTF
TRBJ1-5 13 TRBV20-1 CSALTGPSQPQHF
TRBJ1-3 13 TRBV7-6 CASSSGSGNTIYF
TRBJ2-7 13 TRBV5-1 CASSFYSQYEQYF
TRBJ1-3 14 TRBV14 CASTSIGRRNTIYF
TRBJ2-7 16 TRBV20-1 CSARARRTTGSYEQYF
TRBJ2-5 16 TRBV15 CATSSSRGIGLETQYF
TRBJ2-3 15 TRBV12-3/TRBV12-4 CASNNQGTNADTQYF
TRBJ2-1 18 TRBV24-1 CATSDPGGGGSSYNEQFF
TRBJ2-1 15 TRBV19 CASRSSRVSRNEQFF
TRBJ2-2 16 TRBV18 CASSPPQGTDTGEQFF
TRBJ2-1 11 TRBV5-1 CASSDQDLEFF
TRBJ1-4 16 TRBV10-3 CAISETLGQATEKLFF
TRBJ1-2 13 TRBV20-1 CSASPLVGYGYTF
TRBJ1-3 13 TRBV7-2 CASSRWGEDTIYF
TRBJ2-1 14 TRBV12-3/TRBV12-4 CASSPRGVAGEQFF
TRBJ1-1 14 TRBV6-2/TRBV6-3 CASTFSLANTEAFF